Shown below are 20 T cell receptor beta chains from a single sample sequenced in a study of relationships among human T cell subsets (dated by TCRdb to the early 2010s). Library preparation employed multiplex PCR. The sequencing machine was a 454 GS FLX. Semiquantitative ARM-PCR was used to amplify the TCR alpha and beta CDR3 regions from mRNA. In ARM-PCR, tagged nested gene-specific primers were applied first, and communal superprimers then carried out the exponential amplification. Clones were called with MiXCR by TCRdb after fastp trimmed the public reads at Q25, and only in-frame beta chains were retained. Here each entry gathers all rows of one CDR3 protein and keeps the most common genes and DNA. In all, the sample holds approximately 15,000 distinct CDR3 sequences, and less than 70% of those were seen once. The biggest ten clones account for about a third of the sample. Sequenced sample: total T cells sorted from blood. Explained via the paper, the cell subset or site label denotes: CD3+ T cells in general. The origin of the receptors is a middle-aged man in good health.

This clonotype showed up just a few times. The CDR3 nucleotides are TGCAGTGCTGGCTTGGGGGGCGGGAGACAAGAGACCCAGTACTTC. Its protein product is CSAGLGGGRQETQYF. V is TRBV20-1 and J is TRBJ2-5, with a tentative D call TRBD2 (7 bases). In germline, CDR1 is DFQATT, CDR2 SNEGSKA (reference sequence). This CDR3 contains 15 residues. Trimming took off 5 bases at V and 2 bases at J, with 18 bases between the two ends.

This chain links TRBV10-2 with TRBJ2-7; D is ambiguous. The ends were cut back, 3 bases at V and 3 bases at J, with 6 bases in the middle. CDR3 length equals 12 residues. Germline values: CDR1 WSHSY, CDR2 SAAADI. CDR3 region: CASSDTNYEQYF. CDR3 DNA: TGCGCCAGCAGTGACACTAACTACGAGCAGTACTTC.

This clonotype came up a few times. The chain employs TRBV11-2 and TRBJ2-7, with 7 bases lining up with TRBD2. Germline V lookup: CDR1 SGHAT, CDR2 FQNNGV. V lost 5 bases, J lost 0 bases, and 4 bases stayed unmatched. The CDR3 extends over 14 amino acids. The CDR3 sequence is CASSRGGGSYEQYF. In DNA form, the CDR3 reads TGTGCCAGCAGCCGGGGCGGGGGCTCCTACGAGCAGTACTTC.

The gene calls are TRBV12-3 or TRBV12-4 and TRBJ2-7, with a weak D call TRBD2 (5 bases). Trimming removed 5 bases at V and 1 base at J, with 6 bases between. The CDR3 totals 12 residues. The DNA of the CDR3 is TGTGCCAGCAGTGGACTTTCCTACGAGCAGTACTTC. This translates into CASSGLSYEQYF.

V gene TRBV4-1 combines with J gene TRBJ2-7; 7 bases align to TRBD1. Germline V lookup: CDR1 MGHRA, CDR2 YSYEKL. This CDR3 comprises 15 residues. Trimming at V came to 1 base and at J to 3 bases, leaving 6 bases not matched to a gene. CDR3 loop: CASSQGLGQSYEQYF. For the CDR3, the DNA is TGCGCCAGCAGCCAAGGACTGGGACAGAGCTACGAGCAGTACTTC.

The J gene is TRBJ2-1, the V gene TRBV12-3 or TRBV12-4; 7 nucleotides agree with TRBD2. V lost 7 bases, J lost 7 bases, and 7 bases stayed unmatched. The CDR3 loop spans 13 amino acids. In DNA form, the CDR3 reads TGTGCCAGCAAGGCGGGAGTGTGGAATGAGCAGTTCTTC. It codes for CASKAGVWNEQFF.

In its sample, this clonotype was seen once. The chain joins TRBV27 to TRBJ2-1, with D uncertain. Per germline, CDR1 MNHEY and CDR2 SMNVEV (reference sequence). The V gene lost 4 bases and the J gene lost 11 bases, with 12 bases spanning the gap. This CDR3 is 12 amino acids long. Written as DNA, the CDR3 is TGTGCCAGCAGTTCAAGAATTCAAAAGCAGTTCTTC. This gives the protein CASSSRIQKQFF.

CDR3 in DNA: TGCGCCAGCAGCCCGGGGCCCGATGGAGAGACCCAGTACTTC. Its translation: CASSPGPDGETQYF. This chain joins TRBV5-1 and TRBJ2-5; TRBD1 or TRBD2 may be the D gene (5 bases each). Trimming took 4 bases from V and 4 from J, leaving 14 bases between them. The CDR3 is 14 residues long. The germline V gene has CDR1 SGHRS and CDR2 YFSETQ.

The rearrangement joins TRBV12-3 or TRBV12-4 to TRBJ1-1, with D tentatively TRBD1 (5 bases). V lost 2 bases, J lost 6 bases, and 13 bases lay in between. The CDR3 contains 14 residues. DNA for the CDR3: TGTGCCAGCAGTTTAAGTAACAGGATCCCTGAAGCTTTCTTT. As protein: CASSLSNRIPEAFF.

V and J are TRBV11-2 and TRBJ1-4; maybe TRBD1 (6 bases). This CDR3 contains 15 residues. Germline loops: CDR1 SGHAT, CDR2 FQNNGV. V was shortened by 1 base and J by 6 bases, with 12 bases between the two germline ends. CDR3 amino acids: CASSLVRGADEKLFF. The CDR3 DNA reads TGTGCCAGCAGCTTAGTAAGGGGGGCGGATGAAAAACTGTTTTTT.

The gene calls are TRBV12-3 or TRBV12-4 and TRBJ1-1; D gene uncertain. CDR3 size: 13 residues. The V end lost 3 bases, the J end lost 5 bases, and 10 bases lay between the germline ends. This chain's CDR3 is CASSFSDETEAFF. The CDR3 DNA follows: TGTGCCAGCAGTTTTAGCGACGAGACTGAAGCTTTCTTT.

This clonotype came up a few times. The rearrangement uses TRBV27 and TRBJ1-5, with D maybe TRBD1 (6 bases). The CDR3 runs to 14 residues. Germline CDR1 and CDR2: MNHEY and SMNVEV (reference sequence). The ends were cut back, 3 bases at V and 5 bases at J, with 11 bases in the middle. CDR3 in amino acids: CASSFSAGDQPQHF. The CDR3 bases are TGTGCCAGCAGTTTTTCGGCAGGGGATCAGCCCCAGCATTTT.

The chain couples TRBV12-3 or TRBV12-4 to TRBJ2-7; 10 nucleotides agree with TRBD2. CDR3 length equals 14 residues. The ends lost 2 bases at V and 6 bases at J; junction bases unmatched: 4. CDR3 nucleotides: TGTGCCAGCAGTTTACAAGCGGGAGGGCCCGAGCAGTACTTC. The encoded protein is CASSLQAGGPEQYF.

This clonotype was observed a handful of times. The V call is TRBV5-1, the J call TRBJ2-5, with TRBD1 identical over 7 bases. The CDR3 is made up of 14 amino acids. V gave up 4 bases and J gave up 4 bases; unmatched junction bases: 7. CDR1 is SGHRS and CDR2 is YFSETQ in the germline V gene. This CDR3 reads CASSPGTVRETQYF. The DNA of the CDR3 is TGCGCCAGCAGCCCAGGGACAGTTCGAGAGACCCAGTACTTC.

The V call is TRBV10-3, the J call TRBJ2-7; D ambiguous. The CDR3 contains 17 residues. V dropped 0 bases and J dropped 2 bases, with 17 bases sitting between them. Germline CDR1 and CDR2: ENHRY and SYGVKD. In DNA, the CDR3 is TGTGCCATCAGTGAGTCTTTTGTAGGGCGTACCGCCTACGAGCAGTACTTC. Protein sequence: CAISESFVGRTAYEQYF.

The V call is TRBV15, the J call TRBJ2-2; 10 bases match TRBD1. The CDR3 consists of 17 residues. J was trimmed by 4 bases and V by 6 bases; bases with no gene match: 11. Germline V gives CDR1 LNHNV, CDR2 YYDKDF (reference sequence). This CDR3 is CATRKPTGDRGTGELFF. The DNA of the CDR3 is TGTGCCACCAGGAAACCAACGGGGGACAGGGGCACCGGGGAGCTGTTTTTT.

The chain is built from TRBV5-6 and TRBJ1-1; D remains unclear. This CDR3 is 13 amino acids long. Germline values: CDR1 SGHDT, CDR2 YYEEEE. V was pared by 1 base and J by 6 bases, with 10 bases between. CDR3 sequence reads: CASSLLPEPEAFF. CDR3 in DNA: TGTGCCAGCAGCTTGCTACCTGAACCTGAAGCTTTCTTT. Looking up the rest from reference TRBV5-6 and TRBJ1-1 gives the full variable domain: DAGVTQSPTHLIKTRGQQVTLRCSPKSGHDTVSWYQQALGQGPQFIFQYYEEEERQRGNFPDRFSGHQFPNYSSELNVNALLLGDSALYLCASSLLPEPEAFFGQGTRLTVV.

This clonotype was seen a handful of times. The chain recombines TRBV12-3 or TRBV12-4 with TRBJ1-1, with D unclear. The CDR3 spans 16 residues. With 3 bases removed from V and 1 base from J, the gap between germline ends came to 15 bases. Here the CDR3 DNA reads TGTGCCAGCAGTTTTAACTTCCGATCCGCGAACACTGAAGCTTTCTTT. Protein product: CASSFNFRSANTEAFF.

This clonotype appeared a few times. V is TRBV27 and J is TRBJ2-7; 7 nucleotides agree with TRBD1. Trimming removed 4 bases from V and 7 bases from J; junction bases left unmatched: 7. Germline-derived CDR1 and CDR2 are MNHEY and SMNVEV (reference sequence). CDR3 size: 13 residues. CDR3 nucleotides: TGTGCCAGCAGTTCTAGGGGGCGCGGGGAGCAGTACTTC. Its translation is CASSSRGRGEQYF.

This clonotype was counted a few times. The chain couples TRBV4-1 to TRBJ2-1; 11 nucleotides align to TRBD2. Unmatched junction bases numbered 10, after V lost 0 bases and J lost 9 bases. CDR3 size: 17 residues. Per germline, CDR1 MGHRA and CDR2 YSYEKL. The CDR3 DNA sequence: TGCGCCAGCAGCCAAGACGTCGGGACTAGCGGACGATTTGAGCAGTTCTTC. This sequence encodes CASSQDVGTSGRFEQFF.